This T cell receptor beta chain came from a study of T cell changes during pregnancy in multiple sclerosis. Using immunoSEQ multiplex PCR, the repertoire was profiled, and TCRdb retains in-frame clones only, with some absent. The table records about 59,000 clones, roughly 94% of them present only once. Trimming removed 0 bases at V and 7 bases at J, with 13 bases between. CDR3 size: 15 residues. Germline CDR1 MNHEY, CDR2 SVGAGI. The chain joins TRBV6-5 to TRBJ2-1; D is perhaps TRBD2 (5 bases). Sequencing used CD8+ T cells from peripheral blood mononuclear cells, obtained after pregnancy. The clonotype was recovered from a female donor with multiple sclerosis, enrolled in a pregnancy study. The CDR3 bases are TGTGCCAGCAGTTACTCGCCCAGCGGAGTGAATGAGCAGTTCTTC. This sequence encodes CASSYSPSGVNEQFF.